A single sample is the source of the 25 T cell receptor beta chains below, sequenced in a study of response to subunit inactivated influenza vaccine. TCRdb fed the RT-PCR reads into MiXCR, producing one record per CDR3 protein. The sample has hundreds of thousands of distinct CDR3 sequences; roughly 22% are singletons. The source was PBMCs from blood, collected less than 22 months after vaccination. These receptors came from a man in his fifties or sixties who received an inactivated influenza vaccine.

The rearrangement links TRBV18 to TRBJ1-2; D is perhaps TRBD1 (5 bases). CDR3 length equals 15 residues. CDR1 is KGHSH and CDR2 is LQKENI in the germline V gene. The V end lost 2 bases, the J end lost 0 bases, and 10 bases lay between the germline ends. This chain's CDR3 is CASSPLTATNYGYTF. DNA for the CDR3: TGTGCCAGCTCACCATTGACAGCCACTAACTATGGCTACACCTTC.

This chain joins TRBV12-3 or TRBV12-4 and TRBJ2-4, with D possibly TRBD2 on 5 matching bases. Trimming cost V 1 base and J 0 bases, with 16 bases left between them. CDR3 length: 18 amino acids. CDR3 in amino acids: CASSLGWAGQIAKNIQYF. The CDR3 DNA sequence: TGTGCCAGCAGTTTAGGCTGGGCGGGCCAGATAGCCAAAAACATTCAGTACTTC.

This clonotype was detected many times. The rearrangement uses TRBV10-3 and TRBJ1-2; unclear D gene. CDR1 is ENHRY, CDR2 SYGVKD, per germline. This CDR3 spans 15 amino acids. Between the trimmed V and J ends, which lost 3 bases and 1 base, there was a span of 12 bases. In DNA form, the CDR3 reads TGTGCCATCAGTGACCCGGGGAAAGGTAACTATGGCTACACCTTC. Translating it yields CAISDPGKGNYGYTF.

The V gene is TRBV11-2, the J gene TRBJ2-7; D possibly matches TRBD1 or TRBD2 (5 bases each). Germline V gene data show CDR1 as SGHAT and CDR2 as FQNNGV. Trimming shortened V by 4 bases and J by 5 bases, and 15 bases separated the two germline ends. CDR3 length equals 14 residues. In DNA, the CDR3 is TGTGCCAGCAGCTGGGGGTACCGTCGGAACGAGCAGTACTTC. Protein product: CASSWGYRRNEQYF. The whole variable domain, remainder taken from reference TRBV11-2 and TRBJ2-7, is EAGVAQSPRYKIIEKRQSVAFWCNPISGHATLYWYQQILGQGPKLLIQFQNNGVVDDSQLPKDRFSAERLKGVDSTLKIQPAKLEDSAVYLCASSWGYRRNEQYFGPGTRLTVT.

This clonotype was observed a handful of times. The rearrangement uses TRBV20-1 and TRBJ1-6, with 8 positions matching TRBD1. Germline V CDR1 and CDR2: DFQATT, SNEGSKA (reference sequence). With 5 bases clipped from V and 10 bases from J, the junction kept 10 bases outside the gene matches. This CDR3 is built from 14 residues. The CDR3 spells CSALRQGTYSPLHF. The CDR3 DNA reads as TGCAGTGCTCTCCGACAGGGGACATACTCACCCCTCCACTTT.

The CDR3 protein is CSALPGHRSSEQYF. DNA of the CDR3: TGCAGTGCGTTGCCGGGACACCGAAGCTCCGAGCAGTACTTC. The chain has TRBV20-1 and TRBJ2-7; perhaps TRBD1 as D (6 bases). This CDR3 has 14 amino acids. V lost 6 bases to trimming and J lost 6 bases, with 21 bases between them. Germline V CDR1 and CDR2: DFQATT, SNEGSKA (reference sequence).

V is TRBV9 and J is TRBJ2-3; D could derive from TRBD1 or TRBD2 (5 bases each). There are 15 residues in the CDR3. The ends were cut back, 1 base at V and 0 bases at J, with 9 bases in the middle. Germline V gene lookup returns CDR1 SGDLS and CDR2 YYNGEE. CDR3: CASSVWGISTDTQYF. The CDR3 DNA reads TGTGCCAGCAGCGTATGGGGGATCAGCACAGATACGCAGTATTTT.

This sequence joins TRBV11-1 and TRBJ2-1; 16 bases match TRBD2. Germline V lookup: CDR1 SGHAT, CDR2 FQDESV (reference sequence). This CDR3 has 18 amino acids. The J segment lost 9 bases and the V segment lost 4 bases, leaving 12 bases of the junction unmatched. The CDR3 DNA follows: TGTGCCAGCAGCTCACGAAGGGGACTAGCGGGAGGGGTACGTGAGCAGTTCTTC. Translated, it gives CASSSRRGLAGGVREQFF.

CDR3 sequence: CASSVVQGRTDTQYF. The CDR3 bases are TGTGCCAGCAGCGTAGTCCAGGGACGCACAGATACGCAGTATTTT. V usage is TRBV2 and J usage is TRBJ2-3, with D possibly being TRBD1 or TRBD2 (5 bases each). Trimming pared 6 bases from V and 1 base from J, leaving 14 bases between. This CDR3 region has 15 residues. The germline CDR1 and CDR2 sequences are SNHLY and FYNNEI.

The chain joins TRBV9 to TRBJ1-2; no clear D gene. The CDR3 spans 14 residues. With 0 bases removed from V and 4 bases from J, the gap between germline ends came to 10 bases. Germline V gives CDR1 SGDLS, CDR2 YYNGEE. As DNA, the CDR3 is TGTGCCAGCAGCGTAGAGAACAGAGCCTATGGCTACACCTTC. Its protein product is CASSVENRAYGYTF.

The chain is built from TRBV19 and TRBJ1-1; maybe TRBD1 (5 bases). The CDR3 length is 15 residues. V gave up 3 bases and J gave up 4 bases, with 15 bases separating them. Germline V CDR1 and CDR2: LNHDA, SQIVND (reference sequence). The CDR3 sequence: CASSMVAGVLTEAFF. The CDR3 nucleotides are TGTGCCAGTAGTATGGTTGCGGGGGTACTCACTGAAGCTTTCTTT. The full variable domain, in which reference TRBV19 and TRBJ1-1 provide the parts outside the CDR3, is DGGITQSPKYLFRKEGQNVTLSCEQNLNHDAMYWYRQDPGQGLRLIYYSQIVNDFQKGDIAEGYSVSREKKESFPLTVTSAQKNPTAFYLCASSMVAGVLTEAFFGQGTRLTVV.

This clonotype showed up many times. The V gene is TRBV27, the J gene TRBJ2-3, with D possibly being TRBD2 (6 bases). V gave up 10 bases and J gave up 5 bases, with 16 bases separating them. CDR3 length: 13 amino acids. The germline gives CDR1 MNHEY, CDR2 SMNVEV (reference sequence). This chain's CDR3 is CATGGTSEDTQYF. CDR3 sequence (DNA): TGTGCCACCGGTGGGACTTCAGAAGATACGCAGTATTTT.

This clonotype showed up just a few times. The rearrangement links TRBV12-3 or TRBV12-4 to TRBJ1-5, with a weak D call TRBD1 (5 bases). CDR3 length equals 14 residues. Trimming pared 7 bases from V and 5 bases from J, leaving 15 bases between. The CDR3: CASTEDTSYQPQHF. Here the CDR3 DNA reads TGTGCCAGCACTGAGGACACTTCCTATCAGCCCCAGCATTTT.

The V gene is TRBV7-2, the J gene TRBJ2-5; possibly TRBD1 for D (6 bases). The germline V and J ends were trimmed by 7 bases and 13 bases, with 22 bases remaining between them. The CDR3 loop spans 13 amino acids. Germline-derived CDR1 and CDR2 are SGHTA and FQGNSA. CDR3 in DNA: TGTGCCAGCATGGCCCTGGCAGGGGTTTTAGGGTACTTC. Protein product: CASMALAGVLGYF.

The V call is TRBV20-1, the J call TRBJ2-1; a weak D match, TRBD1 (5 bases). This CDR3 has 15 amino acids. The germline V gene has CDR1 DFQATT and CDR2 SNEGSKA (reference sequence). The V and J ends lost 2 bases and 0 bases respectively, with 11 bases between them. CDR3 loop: CSARYRQSSYNEQFF. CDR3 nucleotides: TGCAGTGCTAGATACAGACAGAGCTCCTACAATGAGCAGTTCTTC.

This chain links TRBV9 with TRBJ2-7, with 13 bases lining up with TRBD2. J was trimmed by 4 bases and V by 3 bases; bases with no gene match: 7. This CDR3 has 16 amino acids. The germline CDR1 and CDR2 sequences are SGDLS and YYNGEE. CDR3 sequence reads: CASSAGTSGNEYEQYF. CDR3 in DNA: TGTGCCAGCAGCGCGGGGACTAGCGGGAACGAGTACGAGCAGTACTTC.

The chain's CDR3 is CASGLVEQGRRNGYTF. CDR3 in DNA: TGTGCTAGTGGTTTGGTGGAACAAGGGAGGAGGAATGGCTACACCTTC. This chain joins TRBV12-5 and TRBJ1-2; D call uncertain. CDR1 and CDR2 from the germline V gene are LGHNT and FRNRAP. Trimming pared 0 bases from V and 6 bases from J, leaving 17 bases between. This CDR3 contains 16 residues. Together with reference TRBV12-5 and TRBJ1-2, the CDR3 gives the full variable domain: DARVTQTPRHKVTEMGQEVTMRCQPILGHNTVFWYRQTMMQGLELLAYFRNRAPLDDSGMPKDRFSAEMPDATLATLKIQPSEPRDSAVYFCASGLVEQGRRNGYTFGSGTRLTVV.

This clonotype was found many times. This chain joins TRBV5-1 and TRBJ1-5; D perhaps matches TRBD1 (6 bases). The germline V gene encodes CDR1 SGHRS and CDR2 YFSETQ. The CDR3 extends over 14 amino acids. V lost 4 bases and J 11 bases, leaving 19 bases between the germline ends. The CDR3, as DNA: TGCGCCAGCAGCACCGGACAGCCCCATGGGGCCCAGCATTTT. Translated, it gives CASSTGQPHGAQHF.

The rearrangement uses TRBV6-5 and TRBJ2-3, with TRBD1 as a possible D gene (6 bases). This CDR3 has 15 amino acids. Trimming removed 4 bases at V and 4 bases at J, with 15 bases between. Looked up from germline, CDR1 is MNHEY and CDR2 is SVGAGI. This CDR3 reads CASSSTIQGSDTQYF. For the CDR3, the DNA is TGTGCCAGCAGTTCCACGATTCAGGGGTCAGATACGCAGTATTTT.

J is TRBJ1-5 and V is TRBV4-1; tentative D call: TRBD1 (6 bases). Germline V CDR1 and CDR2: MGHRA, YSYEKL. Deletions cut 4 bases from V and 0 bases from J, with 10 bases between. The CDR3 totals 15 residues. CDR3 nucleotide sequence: TGCGCCAGCAGCCTTTGGACAGATAGCAATCAGCCCCAGCATTTT. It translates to CASSLWTDSNQPQHF.

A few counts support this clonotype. CDR3 protein: CASSQTRTLFTDTQYF. DNA for the CDR3: TGTGCCAGCAGCCAAACCCGGACCCTGTTCACAGATACGCAGTATTTT. The rearrangement links TRBV28 to TRBJ2-3; D is undetermined. The CDR3 is 16 amino acids. Trimming cost V 6 bases and J 2 bases, with 18 bases left between them. The germline V gene has CDR1 MDHEN and CDR2 SYDVKM.

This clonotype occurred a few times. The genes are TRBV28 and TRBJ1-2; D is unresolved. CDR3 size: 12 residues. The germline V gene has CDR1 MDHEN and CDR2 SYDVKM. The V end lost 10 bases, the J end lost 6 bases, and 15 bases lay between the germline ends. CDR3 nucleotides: TGTGCCACTCTCGGTCCATCTGATGGCTACACCTTC. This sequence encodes CATLGPSDGYTF.

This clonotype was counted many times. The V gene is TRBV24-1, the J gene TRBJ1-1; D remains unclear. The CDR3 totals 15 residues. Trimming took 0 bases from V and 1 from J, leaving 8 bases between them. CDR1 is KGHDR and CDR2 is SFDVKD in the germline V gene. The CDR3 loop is CATSDLGPQNTEAFF. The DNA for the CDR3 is TGTGCCACCAGTGATTTGGGACCGCAGAACACTGAAGCTTTCTTT.

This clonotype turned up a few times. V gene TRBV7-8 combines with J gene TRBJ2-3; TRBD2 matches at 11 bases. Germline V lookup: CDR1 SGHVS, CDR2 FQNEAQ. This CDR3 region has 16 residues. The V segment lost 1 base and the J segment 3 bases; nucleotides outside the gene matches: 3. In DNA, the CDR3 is TGTGCCAGCAGCTTAGGGGTAGCGGGGGGGACAGATACGCAGTATTTT. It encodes CASSLGVAGGTDTQYF.

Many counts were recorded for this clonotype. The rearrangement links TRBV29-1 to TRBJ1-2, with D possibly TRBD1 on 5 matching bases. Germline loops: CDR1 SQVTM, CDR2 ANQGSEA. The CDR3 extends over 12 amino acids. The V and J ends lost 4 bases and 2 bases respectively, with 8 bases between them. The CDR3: CSVGQRNYGYTF. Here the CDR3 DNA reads TGCAGCGTTGGACAGAGAAACTATGGCTACACCTTC.